This entry is about one T cell receptor beta chain. This sample was taken from a study of T cells in women clearing cervical HPV infection. Profiling relied on immunoSEQ multiplex PCR, and the TCRdb table lists in-frame clones only, not all of them. The sample has roughly 45,000 clones; the top ten hold approximately 0.98%. This receptor was taken from a woman aged 18 to 69 with a cervical HPV16 infection that either progressed to CIN3+ or cleared (not recorded which). The material sequenced was blood buffy coat.

CDR3 amino acids: CASSLVGTLADEQYF. The sequenced CDR3 bases are TGCGCCAGCAGCTTGGTGGGGACATTAGCAGACGAG. The rearrangement uses TRBV5-1 and TRBJ2-7, with a tentative D call TRBD1 (6 bases). The CDR3 extends 3 residues past the end of the read, so its final part is completed from the germline J gene. Trimming took off 0 bases at V and 5 bases at J, with 15 bases between the two ends. Germline assignment: CDR1 SGHRS and CDR2 YFSETQ. The CDR3 is made up of 15 amino acids. The full variable domain, rest sourced from reference TRBV5-1 and TRBJ2-7, is KAGVTQTPRYLIKTRGQQVTLSCSPISGHRSVSWYQQTPGQGLQFLFEYFSETQRNKGNFPGRFSGRQFSNSRSEMNVSTLELGDSALYLCASSLVGTLADEQYFGPGTRLTVT.